This section outlines one T cell receptor (beta chain) sequence together with its context. Its specificity is unknown. The data were obtained in a study of T-cell reconstitution after alpha-beta-depleted transplantation in children. Unique molecular identifiers were used to barcode this TCRbeta library. TCRdb passed the PCR reads through MiXCR, listing each CDR3 protein once. The table includes 120,000 to 150,000 distinct CDR3 sequences, 8.8% detected once. Study findings and constraints: Newly produced T cells mostly accounted for T-cell counts and diversity one year post-transplant.

There are 15 residues in the CDR3. Germline V CDR1 and CDR2: LGHNA, YNFKEQ. Trimming stripped 1 base from V and 7 bases from J, with 14 bases between. This material consisted of PBMCs, mostly from graft donor cells, taken 180 days after TCRalphabeta/CD19-depleted stem cell transplant. This chain joins TRBV4-2 and TRBJ2-1; D ambiguous. The TCR sequence derives from a female patient aged 2-9 years who had a stem cell transplant for congenital amegakaryocytic thrombocytopenia, so the T cells may come from the graft donor. The CDR3 bases are TGTGCCAGCAGCCAAGTGGGAAAGACGGAGAATGAGCAGTTCTTC. Protein product: CASSQVGKTENEQFF.